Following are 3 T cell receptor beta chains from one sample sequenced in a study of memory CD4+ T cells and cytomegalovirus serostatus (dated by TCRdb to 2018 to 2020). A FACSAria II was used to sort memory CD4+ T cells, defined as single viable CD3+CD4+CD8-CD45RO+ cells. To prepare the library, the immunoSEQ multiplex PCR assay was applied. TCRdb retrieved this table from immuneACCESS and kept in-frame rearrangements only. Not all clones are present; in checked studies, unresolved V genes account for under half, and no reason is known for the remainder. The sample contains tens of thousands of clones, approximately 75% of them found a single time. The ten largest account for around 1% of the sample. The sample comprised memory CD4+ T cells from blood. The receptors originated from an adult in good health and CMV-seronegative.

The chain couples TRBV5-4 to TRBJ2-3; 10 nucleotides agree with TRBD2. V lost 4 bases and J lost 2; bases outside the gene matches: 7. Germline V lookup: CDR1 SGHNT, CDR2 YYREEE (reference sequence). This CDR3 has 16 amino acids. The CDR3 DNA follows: TGTGCCAGCAGCCAAAAGCGGGGGGGCCTCACAGATACGCAGTATTTT. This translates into CASSQKRGGLTDTQYF. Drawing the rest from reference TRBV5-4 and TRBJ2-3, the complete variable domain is ETGVTQSPTHLIKTRGQQVTLRCSSQSGHNTVSWYQQALGQGPQFIFQYYREEENGRGNFPPRFSGLQFPNYSSELNVNALELDDSALYLCASSQKRGGLTDTQYFGPGTRLTVL.

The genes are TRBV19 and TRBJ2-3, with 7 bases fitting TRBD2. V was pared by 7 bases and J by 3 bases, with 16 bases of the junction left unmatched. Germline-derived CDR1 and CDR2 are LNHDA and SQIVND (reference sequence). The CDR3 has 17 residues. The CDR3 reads CASTPVGRGTRTDTQYF. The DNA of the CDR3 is TGTGCCAGTACCCCAGTGGGGAGGGGAACTCGGACAGATACGCAGTATTTT.

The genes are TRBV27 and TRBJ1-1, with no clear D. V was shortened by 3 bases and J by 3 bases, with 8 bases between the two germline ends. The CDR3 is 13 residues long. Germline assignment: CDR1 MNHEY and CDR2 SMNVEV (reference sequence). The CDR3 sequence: CASSLTRDTEAFF. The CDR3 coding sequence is TGTGCCAGCAGTTTGACGCGGGACACTGAAGCTTTCTTT.